The rows below give T cell receptor beta chains drawn from one sample of a study of shared clonotypes between healthy human individuals. Profiled with immunoSEQ multiplex PCR; TCRdb holds only in-frame clones, not every one. The profile shows 800,000 to 1,200,000 clones, 75% to 85% of them singletons. Sequencing was carried out using memory CD4+ T cells from PBMCs. The source of these receptors is a man between 18 and 29 years old in good health. Some clones in this sample may be carry-over from other donors' samples. CDR3s include the opening cysteine and the closing phenylalanine or tryptophan. The D gene is left open where the match is weak. Where a row states a size, it is once, few, many or the class of an expanded clone; other rows omit it.

cdr3_aa cdr3_nt j_call clone_size v_call d_call
CASTFSGRTGELFF TGCGCCAGCACTTTTAGCGGGAGAACCGGGGAGCTGTTTTTT TRBJ2-2 once TRBV10-2 TRBD2
CASTSLPDRPSEQFF TGCGCCAGCACCAGCTTACCGGACAGGCCGAGTGAGCAGTTCTTC TRBJ2-1 NA TRBV5-1 TRBD1
CVRSSKGSNQPQHF TGTGTCAGAAGCTCGAAGGGAAGCAATCAGCCCCAGCATTTT TRBJ1-5 NA TRBV7-5 NA
CASSYPASGGETQYF TGTGCCAGCAGTTACCCCGCTAGCGGTGGGGAGACCCAGTACTTC TRBJ2-5 NA TRBV6-5 TRBD2
CASSSTRYEQFF TGTGCCAGCAGCTCGACTAGATATGAGCAGTTCTTC TRBJ2-1 few TRBV11-3 NA
CASSITGPRGTEQYF TGTGCCAGCAGCATAACCGGGCCTCGGGGAACCGAGCAGTACTTC TRBJ2-7 few TRBV11-2 NA
CASSPPAEPSSYEQYF TGCGCCAGCAGTCCCCCGGCCGAACCGAGCTCCTACGAGCAGTACTTC TRBJ2-7 many TRBV23-1 NA
CAWSVRGAKGYEQYF TGTGCCTGGAGTGTACGGGGGGCTAAAGGCTACGAGCAGTACTTC TRBJ2-7 NA TRBV30 NA
CASSASRGTDTQYF TGTGCCAGCAGTGCTAGCCGGGGGACAGATACGCAGTATTTT TRBJ2-3 NA TRBV6-1 NA
CASRTGENQPQHF TGTGCCAGCAGAACAGGGGAAAATCAGCCCCAGCATTTT TRBJ1-5 once TRBV2 TRBD1
CASTFRQGAYEQYF TGCGCCAGCACTTTCCGACAGGGAGCCTACGAGCAGTACTTC TRBJ2-7 NA TRBV5-1 TRBD1
CASSDSYRQAGNTIYF TGTGCCAGCAGTGATTCTTACCGGCAAGCTGGAAACACCATATATTTT TRBJ1-3 NA TRBV6-1 NA
CASSVARGYTF TGTGCCAGCAGTGTCGCCAGGGGCTACACCTTC TRBJ1-2 once TRBV28 NA
CASSQEALTSGTSYEQYF TGTGCCAGCAGCCAAGAGGCACTGACTAGCGGGACCTCCTACGAGCAGTACTTC TRBJ2-7 NA TRBV4-2 TRBD2
CATNQAPALYEQYF TGTGCCACCAACCAGGCACCAGCACTCTACGAGCAGTACTTC TRBJ2-7 NA TRBV11-2 NA
CASSIDRTGELFF TGTGCCAGTAGTATAGACAGGACCGGGGAGCTGTTTTTT TRBJ2-2 NA TRBV19 NA
CASSLERGGHYEQYF TGCGCCAGCAGCCTGGAGAGAGGGGGCCATTACGAGCAGTACTTC TRBJ2-7 NA TRBV5-1 TRBD1
CASSYRRGTETQYF TGTGCCAGCAGTTACAGGAGGGGCACAGAGACCCAGTACTTC TRBJ2-5 once TRBV6-6 NA
CAISEEGRQAFF TGTGCCATCAGCGAGGAGGGGAGGCAAGCTTTCTTT TRBJ1-1 NA TRBV10-3 NA
CASSPGTSYGYTF TGTGCCAGCAGTCCCGGGACAAGCTATGGCTACACCTTC TRBJ1-2 NA TRBV6-4 NA
CASSLGQTNSPLHF TGTGCCAGCAGCTTGGGACAGACTAATTCACCCCTCCACTTT TRBJ1-6 once TRBV5-6 NA
CASSPGIPRGGYGYTF TGTGCCAGCTCACCAGGTATACCCAGGGGCGGCTATGGCTACACCTTC TRBJ1-2 NA TRBV18 NA
CASRPSTGGLYEQYF TGTGCCAGCCGACCGTCGACAGGGGGCTTGTACGAGCAGTACTTC TRBJ2-7 NA TRBV5-4 TRBD1
CASSRGGTGANVLTF TGTGCCAGCAGCCGGGGTGGGACTGGGGCCAACGTCCTGACTTTC TRBJ2-6 few TRBV6-6 NA
CASSKEAPRVGNTIYF TGTGCCAGCAGCAAGGAGGCGCCAAGGGTTGGAAACACCATATATTTT TRBJ1-3 NA TRBV9 NA
CASGGLPSTDTQYF TGTGCCAGCGGGGGACTACCTAGCACAGATACGCAGTATTTT TRBJ2-3 NA TRBV28 TRBD2
CASRNRERTEAFF TGTGCCAGCAGAAACAGGGAGAGGACTGAAGCTTTCTTT TRBJ1-1 NA TRBV6-5 NA
CASSTPGPGETQYF TGCGCCAGCAGCACCCCAGGTCCTGGAGAGACCCAGTACTTC TRBJ2-5 once TRBV5-1 NA
CASSKKGHDYGYTF TGTGCCAGCAGCAAGAAGGGGCATGACTATGGCTACACCTTC TRBJ1-2 NA TRBV6-5 NA
CSVGTWDQPQHF TGCAGCGTAGGGACTTGGGATCAGCCCCAGCATTTT TRBJ1-5 NA TRBV29-1 NA
CASRSTDKNIQYF TGTGCCAGCCGATCCACGGACAAAAACATTCAGTACTTC TRBJ2-4 few TRBV7-2 NA
CASSAPGLAGTGELFF TGTGCCAGCAGCGCCCCGGGACTAGCGGGCACCGGGGAGCTGTTTTTT TRBJ2-2 NA TRBV5-4 TRBD2
CASSPSGGSSYNEQFF TGTGCCAGCAGCCCGTCGGGGGGTAGCTCCTACAATGAGCAGTTCTTC TRBJ2-1 NA TRBV28 TRBD2
CASSRDAGAGELFF TGTGCCAGCTCACGGGACGCCGGAGCCGGGGAGCTGTTTTTT TRBJ2-2 NA TRBV18 NA
CASSLNGVGATEAFF TGTGCCAGCAGTTTAAATGGCGTGGGGGCCACTGAAGCTTTCTTT TRBJ1-1 NA TRBV28 NA
CASSVRPGLYEQYF TGTGCCAGCAGCGTACGTCCAGGATTATACGAGCAGTACTTC TRBJ2-7 NA TRBV9 NA
CASSPLEPSNYGYTF TGTGCCAGCAGCCCCTTGGAGCCTTCAAACTATGGCTACACCTTC TRBJ1-2 few TRBV14 NA
CASSPPWTSGKVTQYF TGTGCCAGCTCACCACCTTGGACTAGCGGGAAAGTAACGCAGTATTTT TRBJ2-3 NA TRBV18 TRBD2
CASSLLGVSGANVLTF TGCGCCAGCAGCTTACTAGGGGTCTCTGGGGCCAACGTCCTGACTTTC TRBJ2-6 NA TRBV5-1 NA